This TCR beta chain was observed in a study of blood T cells in healthy people across ages. Sample-barcoded 5' priming and a J-beta primer mix drove a second PCR of about 6 to 12 cycles. TCRdb independently ran MiXCR on the 5' RACE reads; one entry per CDR3 protein. The sample gives about 810,000 distinct CDR3 sequences, under 40% of which show up once; 13% is in the top ten. Each donor supplied approximately 10 milliliters of peripheral blood. The amount of total RNA extracted per sample was at least 6 micrograms. The length of the CDR3 is 15 residues. As concerns this clonotype: Sequence at one end of the junction differs from germline and may be a read error.

This chain connects TRBV12-3 or TRBV12-4 to TRBJ2-3; 7 bases map to TRBD2. The sample was blood. The receptor's source is a man younger than 35 in good health. The DNA of the CDR3 is TGTGGCAGCAGTTCCTCAGGGAGGGGCACAGATACGCAGTATTTT. Residues: CGSSSSGRGTDTQYF.